This TCR beta chain was retrieved from a study of blood T cell repertoires in COVID-19. Study in general: COVID-19 samples, acute and convalescent, were from the United States, Italy and Spain. The cDNA or gDNA used as material had been derived from T cells, B-cell-depleted T cells, or PBMCs.

J lost 5 bases, V lost 5 bases, and 2 bases had no gene match. Germline-derived CDR1 and CDR2 are MDHEN and SYDVKM. The CDR3 contains 14 residues. In the original processing: Scientists estimated how many nucleated cells there were by amplifying reference gene primers. Using immunoSEQ multiplex PCR, the repertoire was profiled, and TCRdb retains in-frame clones only, with some absent. V and J calls and clone size are those listed in that table; D and trimming were worked out from the DNA. The table lists 84,000 or so clones, around 94% of them singletons. The sequencing sample was made of peripheral blood. The sequence was collected from a woman aged 55-69 years with active COVID-19. The rearrangement links TRBV28 to TRBJ1-6; TRBD1 matches at 8 bases. This chain's CDR3 is CASSMGQDNSPLHF. CDR3 bases: TGTGCCAGCAGTATGGGACAGGATAATTCACCCCTCCACTTT.